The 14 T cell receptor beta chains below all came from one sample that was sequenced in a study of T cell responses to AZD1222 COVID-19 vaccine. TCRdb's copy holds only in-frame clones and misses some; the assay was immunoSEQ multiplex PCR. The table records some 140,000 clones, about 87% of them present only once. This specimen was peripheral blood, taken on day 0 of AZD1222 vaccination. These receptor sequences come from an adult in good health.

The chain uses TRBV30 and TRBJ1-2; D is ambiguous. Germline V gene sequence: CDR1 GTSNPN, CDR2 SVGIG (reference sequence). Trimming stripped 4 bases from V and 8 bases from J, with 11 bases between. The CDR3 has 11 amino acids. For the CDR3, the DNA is TGTGCCTGGATAAACGCAAACGGCTACACCTTC. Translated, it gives CAWINANGYTF. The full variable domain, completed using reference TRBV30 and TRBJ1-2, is SQTIHQWPATLVQPVGSPLSLECTVEGTSNPNLYWYRQAAGRGLQLLFYSVGIGQISSEVPQNLSASRPQDRQFILSSKKLLLSDSGFYLCAWINANGYTFGSGTRLTVV.

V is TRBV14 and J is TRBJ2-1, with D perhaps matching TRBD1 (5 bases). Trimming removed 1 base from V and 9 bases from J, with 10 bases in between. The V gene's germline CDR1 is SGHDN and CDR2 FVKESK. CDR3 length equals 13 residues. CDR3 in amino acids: CASSQVQGSEQFF. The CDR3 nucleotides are TGTGCCAGCAGCCAAGTCCAGGGTAGTGAGCAGTTCTTC.

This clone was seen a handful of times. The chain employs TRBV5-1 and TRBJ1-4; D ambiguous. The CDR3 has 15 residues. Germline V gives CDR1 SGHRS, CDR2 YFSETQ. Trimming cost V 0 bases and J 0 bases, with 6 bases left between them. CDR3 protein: CASSLGVATNEKLFF. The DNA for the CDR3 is TGCGCCAGCAGCTTGGGTGTTGCAACTAATGAAAAACTGTTTTTT.

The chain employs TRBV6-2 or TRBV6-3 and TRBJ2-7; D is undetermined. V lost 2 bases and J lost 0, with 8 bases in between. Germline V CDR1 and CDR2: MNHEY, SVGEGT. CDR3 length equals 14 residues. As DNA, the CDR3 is TGTGCCAGCAGTTACCTTCCGAGCTCCTACGAGCAGTACTTC. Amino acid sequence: CASSYLPSSYEQYF.

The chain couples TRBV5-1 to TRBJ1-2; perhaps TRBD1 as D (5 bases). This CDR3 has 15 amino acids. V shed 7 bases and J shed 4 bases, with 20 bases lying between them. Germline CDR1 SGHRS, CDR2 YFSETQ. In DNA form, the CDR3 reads TGCGCCAGCTCCCATGCTCCACAGGCGTTCTATGGCTACACCTTC. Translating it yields CASSHAPQAFYGYTF.

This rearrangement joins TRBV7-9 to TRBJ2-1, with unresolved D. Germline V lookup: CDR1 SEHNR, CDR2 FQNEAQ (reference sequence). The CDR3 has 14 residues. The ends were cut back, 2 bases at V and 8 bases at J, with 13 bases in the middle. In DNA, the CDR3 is TGTGCCAGCAGCTTACGAAGCGTACTCGATGAGCAGTTCTTC. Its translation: CASSLRSVLDEQFF. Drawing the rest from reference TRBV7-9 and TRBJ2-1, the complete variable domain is DTGVSQNPRHKITKRGQNVTFRCDPISEHNRLYWYRQTLGQGPEFLTYFQNEAQLEKSRLLSDRFSAERPKGSFSTLEIQRTEQGDSAMYLCASSLRSVLDEQFFGPGTRLTVL.

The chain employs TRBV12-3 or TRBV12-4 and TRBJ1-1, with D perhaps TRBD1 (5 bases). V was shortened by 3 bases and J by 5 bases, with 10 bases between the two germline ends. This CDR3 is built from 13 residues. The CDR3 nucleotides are TGTGCCAGCAGTTTCGGAGGGACGACTGAAGCTTTCTTT. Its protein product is CASSFGGTTEAFF.

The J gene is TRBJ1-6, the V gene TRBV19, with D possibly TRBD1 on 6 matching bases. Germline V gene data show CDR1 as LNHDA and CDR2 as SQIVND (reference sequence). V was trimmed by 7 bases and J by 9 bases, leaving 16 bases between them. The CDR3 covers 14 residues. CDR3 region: CASNHGSDSSPLHF. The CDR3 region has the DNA TGTGCCAGTAATCACGGGTCGGACAGTTCACCCCTCCACTTT.

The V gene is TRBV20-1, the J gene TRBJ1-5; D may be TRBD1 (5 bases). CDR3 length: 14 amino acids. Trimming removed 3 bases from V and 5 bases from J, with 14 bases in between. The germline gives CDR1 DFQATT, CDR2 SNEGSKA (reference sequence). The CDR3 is CSASGGRSDQPQHF. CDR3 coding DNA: TGCAGTGCTAGTGGGGGGAGGAGCGATCAGCCCCAGCATTTT.

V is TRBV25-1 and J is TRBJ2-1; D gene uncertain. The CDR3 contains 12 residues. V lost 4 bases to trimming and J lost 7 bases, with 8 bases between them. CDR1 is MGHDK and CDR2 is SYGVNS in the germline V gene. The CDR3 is CASSGLSNEQFF. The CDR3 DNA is TGTGCCAGCAGTGGTTTGTCGAATGAGCAGTTCTTC.

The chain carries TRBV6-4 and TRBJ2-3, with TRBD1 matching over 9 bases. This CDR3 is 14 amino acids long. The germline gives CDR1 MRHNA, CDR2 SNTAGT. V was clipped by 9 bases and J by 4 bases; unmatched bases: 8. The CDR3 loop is CASSGTGNPDTQYF. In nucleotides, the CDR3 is TGTGCCAGTTCCGGGACAGGGAATCCAGATACGCAGTATTTT.

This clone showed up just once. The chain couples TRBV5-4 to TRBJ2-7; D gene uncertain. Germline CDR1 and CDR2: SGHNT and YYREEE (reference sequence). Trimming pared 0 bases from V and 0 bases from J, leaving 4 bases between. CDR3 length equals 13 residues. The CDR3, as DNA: TGTGCCAGCAGCTTGGAGGCCTCCTACGAGCAGTACTTC. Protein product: CASSLEASYEQYF.

This CDR3 is CASSQDHTAYSNQPQHF. The CDR3 nucleotides read TGCGCCAGCAGCCAAGATCATACAGCTTATAGCAATCAGCCCCAGCATTTT. V usage is TRBV4-3 and J usage is TRBJ1-5, with D unclear. Germline loops: CDR1 LGHNA, CDR2 YSLEER. The CDR3 is made up of 17 amino acids. Between the trimmed V and J ends, which lost 0 bases and 0 bases, there was a span of 12 bases.

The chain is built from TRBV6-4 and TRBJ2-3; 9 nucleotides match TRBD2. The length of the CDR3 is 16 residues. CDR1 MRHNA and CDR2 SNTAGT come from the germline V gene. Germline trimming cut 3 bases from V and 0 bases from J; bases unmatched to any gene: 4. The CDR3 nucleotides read TGTGCCAGCAGTGATGGGCTAGCGGGAAGCACAGATACGCAGTATTTT. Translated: CASSDGLAGSTDTQYF.